This TCR beta chain was found in a study of response to subunit inactivated influenza vaccine (dated by TCRdb to 2016 to 2018). Regarding the study in general: To follow how T cells responded to a trivalent subunit inactivated influenza vaccine, the researchers relied on deep quantitative profiling of the T cell receptor repertoire.

V loses 5 bases at its end and J loses 8 bases; junction bases beyond the gene matches: 4. The germline V gene (reference sequence) sets CDR1 to SEHNR and CDR2 to FQNEAQ. Spanning cysteine to phenylalanine, the CDR3 consists of 14 amino acids. The kept DNA is CDR3 alone, 42 bases in frame from the first base. Results and caveats for the whole study, not just this receptor: The authors suggested that each seasonal influenza vaccination may recruit only a limited number of new T cells.

Comment on this clonotype: No cognate antigen has been identified for it. One base away there is no much larger clone; base qualities are not given.

The time point label, read with the paper, signifies: approximately 40 days after influenza vaccine administration. Libraries were made using RT-PCR. The sample was run on an Illumina HiSeq 2500. Starting from the raw public reads, TCRdb applied fastp trimming at Q25, assembled clones with MiXCR and retained in-frame beta chains. Each entry is one CDR3 protein sequence, shown with its most common DNA and genes. The sample data list about half a million distinct CDR3 sequences, and 10% to 11% of these were observed just once. Around 12% of the sample rests with the top ten. The sample here was PBMCs from blood, taken about 6 weeks after vaccination. The clonotype comes from a man aged 45-65 years who received an inactivated influenza vaccine. Donor details come from another sample of the same person, matched by shared clones. The chain uses TRBV7-9 and TRBJ1-4, and 11 bases in between align with TRBD1. The base sequence is TGTGCCAGCAGCGCGGGACAGGGGGACGAAAAACTGTTTTTT. Its product reads: CASSAGQGDEKLFF. Full variable domain (CDR3 extended with the reference TRBV7-9 and TRBJ1-4 proteins): DTGVSQNPRHKITKRGQNVTFRCDPISEHNRLYWYRQTLGQGPEFLTYFQNEAQLEKSRLLSDRFSAERPKGSFSTLEIQRTEQGDSAMYLCASSAGQGDEKLFFGSGTQLSVL.